One and the same sample provided the 10 T cell receptor beta chains below, sequenced in a study of Graves' ophthalmopathy and Graves' hyperthyroidism. RNA transcripts yielded amplified TCR beta CDR3 regions. In the first round, RT-PCR was carried out with HTBI primers, and a multiplex PCR formed the second round. TCRdb analysed the multiplex PCR reads with MiXCR anew, one entry per CDR3 protein. In the table there are 400,000 to 500,000 distinct CDR3 sequences, approximately 21% of which are singletons. The sequencing input was peripheral blood. These receptors originate from a woman aged 18-29 years with stable Graves' hyperthyroidism.

This clonotype showed up many times. A read error may explain this, as a much larger clone is one base away. V and J are TRBV6-1 and TRBJ1-5; 8 bases align to TRBD1. Germline V lookup: CDR1 MNHNS, CDR2 SASEGT. The CDR3 contains 14 residues. Trimming at V came to 6 bases and at J to 1 base, leaving 2 bases not matched to a gene. CDR3 sequence (DNA): TGTGCCAGCAGGGGACAGGTGAGCAATCAGCCCCAGCATTTT. Its translation: CASRGQVSNQPQHF.

This clonotype was counted many times. The chain combines TRBV6-1 with TRBJ1-5, with a possible D match to TRBD1 (5 bases). The CDR3 is made up of 13 amino acids. Trimming took 6 bases from V and 6 from J, leaving 12 bases between them. Germline V gene sequence: CDR1 MNHNS, CDR2 SASEGT. The CDR3: CASSGGARQPQHF. As DNA, the CDR3 is TGTGCCAGCAGCGGTGGGGCGCGTCAGCCCCAGCATTTT.

This clonotype was found many times. The chain uses TRBV11-2 and TRBJ1-1; TRBD1 agrees at 8 bases. CDR3 length equals 13 residues. Unmatched junction bases numbered 1, after V lost 7 bases and J lost 0 bases. Per the germline V gene, CDR1 is SGHAT and CDR2 is FQNNGV. CDR3 nucleotide sequence: TGTGCCAGCACGGGACAGGTGAACACTGAAGCTTTCTTT. Protein product: CASTGQVNTEAFF.

This chain links TRBV7-2 with TRBJ2-7, with 12 bases aligning to TRBD2. Trimming cost V 5 bases and J 6 bases; bases outside gene matches: 8. The CDR3 is 15 amino acids. Germline CDR1 is SGHTA and CDR2 is FQGNSA. The CDR3 bases are TGTGCCAGCAGCCCACAAGAACTAGCGGGGGGCGAGCAGTACTTC. Residues: CASSPQELAGGEQYF. Drawing the rest from reference TRBV7-2 and TRBJ2-7, the complete variable domain is GAGVSQSPSNKVTEKGKDVELRCDPISGHTALYWYRQSLGQGLEFLIYFQGNSAPDKSGLPSDRFSAERTGGSVSTLTIQRTQQEDSAVYLCASSPQELAGGEQYFGPGTRLTVT.

This rearrangement joins TRBV20-1 to TRBJ2-7; the D gene could be TRBD1 or TRBD2 (5 bases each). This CDR3 region has 13 residues. The germline V and J ends were trimmed by 4 bases and 0 bases, with 10 bases remaining between them. Germline CDR1 reads DFQATT; CDR2 reads SNEGSKA (reference sequence). This CDR3 is CSAKKGSSYEQYF. The CDR3 DNA follows: TGCAGTGCTAAAAAGGGGAGCTCCTACGAGCAGTACTTC.

This clonotype was counted only a few times. The chain joins TRBV30 to TRBJ1-1, with D uncertain. CDR3 length: 11 residues. Germline CDR1 is GTSNPN and CDR2 is SVGIG (reference sequence). Deletions cut 0 bases from V and 4 bases from J, with 3 bases between. CDR3 region: CAWSVTTEAFF. In DNA, the CDR3 is TGTGCCTGGAGTGTGACCACTGAAGCTTTCTTT.

The V gene is TRBV10-1, the J gene TRBJ1-1; weak D call: TRBD1 (5 bases). In germline, CDR1 is WNHNN, CDR2 SYGVQD (reference sequence). V shed 6 bases and J shed 7 bases, with 15 bases lying between them. There are 13 residues in the CDR3. CDR3 sequence reads: CASSDSTTGEAFF. CDR3 DNA: TGCGCCAGCAGCGATAGTACCACAGGTGAAGCTTTCTTT.

To note about this clonotype: The CDR3 ends on some other residue instead of the conserved phenylalanine or tryptophan, so this is likely a read error. The gene calls are TRBV7-2 and TRBJ2-4, with a possible D match to TRBD1 (6 bases). CDR1 is SGHTA, CDR2 FQGNSA, per germline. The CDR3 length is 17 residues. Here the CDR3 DNA reads TGTGCCAGCAGCTTAGCGACGACAGGCATAGCCAAAAACGTTCAGTACGTC. Translation: CASSLATTGIAKNVQYV.

This clonotype was counted at least ten times. The chain combines TRBV13 with TRBJ1-1; D remains ambiguous. V gave up 3 bases and J gave up 6 bases, with 11 bases separating them. This CDR3 contains 13 residues. Germline V gene sequence: CDR1 PRHDT, CDR2 FYEKMQ (reference sequence). CDR3 coding DNA: TGTGCCAGCAGCTTGGCGGGAGGCGCTGAAGCTTTCTTT. As protein: CASSLAGGAEAFF. The whole variable domain, filled in from reference TRBV13 and TRBJ1-1, reads AAGVIQSPRHLIKEKRETATLKCYPIPRHDTVYWYQQGPGQDPQFLISFYEKMQSDKGSIPDRFSAQQFSDYHSELNMSSLELGDSALYFCASSLAGGAEAFFGQGTRLTVV.

This clonotype has a count of ten or more. J is TRBJ2-4 and V is TRBV7-2; 7 bases match TRBD1. Looked up from germline, CDR1 is SGHTA and CDR2 is FQGNSA. The trim removed 8 bases at V and 6 bases at J, leaving 13 bases unmatched. The CDR3 totals 15 residues. CDR3 residues: CASGSRTGDGNIQYF. For the CDR3, the DNA is TGTGCCAGCGGTTCCCGAACAGGGGATGGAAACATTCAGTACTTC.